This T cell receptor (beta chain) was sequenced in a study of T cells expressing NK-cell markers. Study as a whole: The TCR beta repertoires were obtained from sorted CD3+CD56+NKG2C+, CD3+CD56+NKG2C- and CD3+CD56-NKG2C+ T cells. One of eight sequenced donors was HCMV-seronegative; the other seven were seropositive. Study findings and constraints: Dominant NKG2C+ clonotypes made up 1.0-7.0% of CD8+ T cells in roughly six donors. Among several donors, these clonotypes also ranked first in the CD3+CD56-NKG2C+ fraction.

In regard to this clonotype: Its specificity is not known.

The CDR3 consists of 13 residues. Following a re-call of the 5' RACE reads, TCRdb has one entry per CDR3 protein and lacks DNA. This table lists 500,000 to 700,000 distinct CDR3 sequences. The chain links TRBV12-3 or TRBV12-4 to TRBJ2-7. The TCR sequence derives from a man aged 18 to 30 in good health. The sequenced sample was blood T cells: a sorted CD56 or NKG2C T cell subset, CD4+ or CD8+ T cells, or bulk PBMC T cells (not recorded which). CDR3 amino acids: CASSFSGSHEQYF.